What follows are 3 T cell receptor beta chains derived from one specimen sequenced in a study of blood T cells in healthy people across ages. A second about 6 to 11 cycle PCR used barcoded and J-beta primers. TCRdb re-called the 5' RACE reads with MiXCR, one entry per CDR3 protein. The top ten hold more than 6% of the sample, which has about 1.4 million distinct CDR3 sequences, approximately 59% seen once. Material: blood. These receptors came from a man between 18 and 35 years old in good health.

In this sample, this clonotype turned up a few times. V gene TRBV6-2 or TRBV6-3 combines with J gene TRBJ2-2; D is uncertain. The CDR3 extends over 15 amino acids. The germline CDR1 and CDR2 sequences are MNHEY and SVGEGT. V gave up 7 bases and J gave up 1 base, with 13 bases separating them. The DNA of the CDR3 is TGTGCCAGCATTAGTTCGATAAGGAACACCGGGGAGCTGTTTTTT. This sequence encodes CASISSIRNTGELFF.

The chain combines TRBV2 with TRBJ2-7, with TRBD2 matching 9 bases. The CDR3 is 13 amino acids. Germline CDR1 reads SNHLY; CDR2 reads FYNNEI. Germline trimming cut 8 bases from V and 6 bases from J; bases unmatched to any gene: 8. CDR3 loop: CASLLAGAREQYF. In nucleotides, the CDR3 is TGTGCCAGCCTATTAGCGGGAGCGCGCGAGCAGTACTTC.

The chain employs TRBV4-1 and TRBJ2-1; D perhaps matches TRBD2 (5 bases). CDR1 is MGHRA and CDR2 is YSYEKL in the germline V gene. V was cut by 0 bases and J by 15 bases, with 18 bases left in between. CDR3 length: 14 residues. The CDR3 DNA sequence: TGCGCCAGCAGCCAAGAGCGGCTAGCCCCACCCCGGTTCTTC. Translating it yields CASSQERLAPPRFF.